The 10 T cell receptor beta chains below all came from one sample that was sequenced in a study of blood T cell repertoires in COVID-19. Profiled with immunoSEQ multiplex PCR; TCRdb holds only in-frame clones, not every one. This table holds about 160,000 clones, roughly 80% found once. The sequenced material came from peripheral blood. The receptors originated from a woman of 80 years or more with acute or convalescent COVID-19.

This clone showed up just a few times. V and J are TRBV12-5 and TRBJ1-1, with TRBD1 as a possible D gene (5 bases). The CDR3 covers 14 residues. V was pared by 1 base and J by 10 bases, with 16 bases between. Germline V lookup: CDR1 LGHNT, CDR2 FRNRAP. CDR3 nucleotide sequence: TGTGCTAGTGGTTTGGCGACAGCAGGGCTCGTAGCTTTCTTT. Translated: CASGLATAGLVAFF.

J is TRBJ2-7 and V is TRBV3-1 (or the pseudogene TRBV3-2); D is uncertain. CDR1 is LGHDT, CDR2 YNNKEL, per germline (reference sequence). The CDR3 contains 11 residues. The V gene lost 2 bases and the J gene lost 6 bases, with 5 bases spanning the gap. In DNA, the CDR3 is TGTGCCAGCAGCCAATCGCGCGAGCAGTACTTC. Translated: CASSQSREQYF.

Only one count was recorded for this clone. The V and J genes are TRBV6-5 and TRBJ1-5; 10 bases are a match to TRBD1. Germline CDR1 reads MNHEY; CDR2 reads SVGAGI. The V gene end was trimmed by 4 bases and the J gene end by 9 bases; junction bases not matched to a gene: 9. This CDR3 has 15 amino acids. In DNA, the CDR3 is TGTGCCAGCAGTTCCCTGACAGGGGGCGGCTGGCCCCAGCATTTT. Translated, it gives CASSSLTGGGWPQHF.

The gene calls are TRBV5-4 and TRBJ1-1; D is undetermined. The CDR3 totals 17 residues. Trimming cost V 0 bases and J 0 bases, with 15 bases left between them. Per the germline V gene, CDR1 is SGHNT and CDR2 is YYREEE (reference sequence). In DNA form, the CDR3 reads TGTGCCAGCAGCTTGGCCAGGAGCGGATTCATGAACACTGAAGCTTTCTTT. Its protein product is CASSLARSGFMNTEAFF.

This clone was counted only a few times. The V call is TRBV7-9, the J call TRBJ1-4; maybe TRBD1 (6 bases). The CDR3 has 14 residues. The V gene lost 9 bases and the J gene lost 4 bases, with 15 bases spanning the gap. Looked up from germline, CDR1 is SEHNR and CDR2 is FQNEAQ (reference sequence). CDR3 nucleotide sequence: TGTGCCAGTGACCGGGGACAAGTTAATGAAAAACTGTTTTTT. It yields the protein CASDRGQVNEKLFF. Looking up the rest from reference TRBV7-9 and TRBJ1-4 gives the full variable domain: DTGVSQNPRHKITKRGQNVTFRCDPISEHNRLYWYRQTLGQGPEFLTYFQNEAQLEKSRLLSDRFSAERPKGSFSTLEIQRTEQGDSAMYLCASDRGQVNEKLFFGSGTQLSVL.

A few counts support this clone. The V and J genes are TRBV28 and TRBJ1-1; possibly TRBD1 for D (5 bases). CDR3 length equals 15 residues. Trimming cost V 3 bases and J 6 bases, with 17 bases left between them. Germline V gene sequence: CDR1 MDHEN, CDR2 SYDVKM. CDR3 loop: CASSFVLRGGSEAFF. DNA of the CDR3: TGTGCCAGCAGTTTCGTCCTACGGGGGGGGTCTGAAGCTTTCTTT.

This chain uses TRBV5-1 with TRBJ1-1, with D possibly matching TRBD1 (6 bases). This CDR3 is 14 amino acids long. With 4 bases removed from V and 4 bases from J, the gap between germline ends came to 14 bases. Germline lookup yields CDR1 SGHRS and CDR2 YFSETQ. CDR3 loop: CASSQQGWSTEAFF. The CDR3 nucleotides read TGCGCCAGCAGCCAACAGGGTTGGAGCACTGAAGCTTTCTTT.

V and J are TRBV6-5 and TRBJ2-7; TRBD2 aligns across 12 bases. The J segment lost 2 bases and the V segment lost 0 bases, leaving 2 bases of the junction unmatched. The length of the CDR3 is 16 residues. Germline V gene lookup returns CDR1 MNHEY and CDR2 SVGAGI. CDR3 sequence (DNA): TGTGCCAGCAGTTACTCGACTAGCGGGGGAACCTACGAGCAGTACTTC. Its protein product is CASSYSTSGGTYEQYF.

This rearrangement joins TRBV28 to TRBJ1-3, with 7 positions matching TRBD1. Per germline, CDR1 MDHEN and CDR2 SYDVKM. The CDR3 consists of 19 residues. V was clipped by 6 bases and J by 0 bases; unmatched bases: 17. CDR3: CASRLRGLDPLGSGNTIYF. The CDR3 DNA follows: TGTGCCAGCAGACTGAGGGGGCTAGACCCACTCGGCTCTGGAAACACCATATATTTT. The entire variable domain, with the rest obtained from reference TRBV28 and TRBJ1-3, is as follows: DVKVTQSSRYLVKRTGEKVFLECVQDMDHENMFWYRQDPGLGLRLIYFSYDVKMKEKGDIPEGYSVSREKKERFSLILESASTNQTSMYLCASRLRGLDPLGSGNTIYFGEGSWLTVV.

The chain joins TRBV28 to TRBJ1-5; D is ambiguous. This CDR3 has 17 residues. Trimming took 3 bases from V and 3 from J, leaving 18 bases between them. Per germline, CDR1 MDHEN and CDR2 SYDVKM. CDR3 loop: CASSFDTVAGSNQPQHF. The DNA of the CDR3 is TGTGCCAGCAGTTTCGATACGGTCGCAGGATCCAATCAGCCCCAGCATTTT.